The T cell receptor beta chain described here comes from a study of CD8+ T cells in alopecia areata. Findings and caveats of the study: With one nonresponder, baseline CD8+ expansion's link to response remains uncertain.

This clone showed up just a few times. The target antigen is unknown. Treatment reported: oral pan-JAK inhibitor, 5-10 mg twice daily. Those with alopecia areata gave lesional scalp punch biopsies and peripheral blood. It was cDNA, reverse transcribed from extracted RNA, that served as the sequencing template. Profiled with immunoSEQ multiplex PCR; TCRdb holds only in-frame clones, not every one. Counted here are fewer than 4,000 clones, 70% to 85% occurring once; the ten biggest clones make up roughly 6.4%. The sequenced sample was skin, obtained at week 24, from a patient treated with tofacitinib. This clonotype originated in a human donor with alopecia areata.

CDR3 protein: CSASTGNTIYF. CDR3 nucleotide sequence: TGCAGTGCTAGTACCGGAAACACCATATATTTT. The chain is built from TRBV20-1 and TRBJ1-3; D unresolved. Germline assignment: CDR1 DFQATT and CDR2 SNEGSKA (reference sequence). This CDR3 is 11 amino acids long. V was pared by 3 bases and J by 4 bases, with 4 bases between.